The 21 T cell receptor beta chains below come from one sample, sequenced in a study of T cell repertoires in aging, cancer and after chemotherapy. The template was genomic DNA from peripheral blood, not RNA. Rearranged V-D-J TRB sequences were amplified with a mixed TRB-A/B primer pool. MiXCR, run by TCRdb on the multiplex PCR reads, gives a single entry per CDR3 protein. The sample comprises roughly 2,200 distinct CDR3 sequences, 25% of which are singletons, and roughly a sixth rests with the top ten. What was sequenced was blood. All receptors come from a human donor with a solid tumor.

By its share, this clonotype is medium-sized. The chain has TRBV18 and TRBJ1-4, with D maybe TRBD1 (6 bases). Germline V gene lookup returns CDR1 KGHSH and CDR2 LQKENI. Trimming removed 10 bases at V and 7 bases at J, with 13 bases between. This CDR3 is built from 12 residues. This CDR3 is CATRRGSEKLFF. As DNA, the CDR3 is TGTGCCACTCGGAGGGGGTCTGAAAAACTGTTTTTT.

This clonotype is deemed medium-sized. J is TRBJ2-5 and V is TRBV5-6; D is unclear. CDR1 and CDR2 (germline): SGHDT, YYEEEE. The CDR3 covers 11 residues. V was trimmed by 0 bases and J by 8 bases, leaving 5 bases between them. CDR3 sequence: CASSLVGTQYF. The CDR3 region has the DNA TGTGCCAGCAGCTTGGTCGGTACCCAGTACTTC. Full variable domain (remainder filled in from reference TRBV5-6 and TRBJ2-5): DAGVTQSPTHLIKTRGQQVTLRCSPKSGHDTVSWYQQALGQGPQFIFQYYEEEERQRGNFPDRFSGHQFPNYSSELNVNALLLGDSALYLCASSLVGTQYFGPGTRLLVL.

This clonotype is deemed medium-sized. The chain has TRBV6-2 or TRBV6-3 and TRBJ2-1; the D gene is possibly TRBD1 (5 bases). The CDR3 extends over 16 amino acids. The ends were cut back, 1 base at V and 0 bases at J, with 10 bases in the middle. Looked up from germline, CDR1 is MNHEY and CDR2 is SVGEGT. The CDR3 DNA sequence: TGTGCCAGCAGTTACTGGGGCAGGGACTCCTACAATGAGCAGTTCTTC. This gives the protein CASSYWGRDSYNEQFF.

In its sample, this clonotype ranks as large (0.1 to 1%). This chain joins TRBV29-1 and TRBJ1-1, with a tentative D call TRBD1 (5 bases). V lost 4 bases, J lost 2 bases, and 8 bases lay in between. This CDR3 contains 12 residues. Per germline, CDR1 SQVTM and CDR2 ANQGSEA. CDR3 in amino acids: CSVGGGNTEAFF. CDR3 nucleotides: TGCAGCGTTGGGGGGGGTAACACTGAAGCTTTCTTT. Filled out from reference TRBV29-1 and TRBJ1-1, the complete variable domain reads SAVISQKPSRDICQRGTSLTIQCQVDSQVTMMFWYRQQPGQSLTLIATANQGSEATYESGFVIDKFPISRPNLTFSTLTVSNMSPEDSSIYLCSVGGGNTEAFFGQGTRLTVV.

The chain links TRBV19 to TRBJ1-5; D unresolved. Trimming removed 5 bases from V and 7 bases from J, with 9 bases in between. This CDR3 has 12 amino acids. Germline V gene lookup returns CDR1 LNHDA and CDR2 SQIVND (reference sequence). Written as DNA, the CDR3 is TGTGCCAGTAGTCACCCGGGACAGCCCCAGCATTTT. Its translation: CASSHPGQPQHF.

In this sample, this clonotype turned up a few times. In DNA, the CDR3 is TGCAGTGCTAGTGCTAGCGGGAGGCTTTCAGATACGCAGTATTTT. Translated, it gives CSASASGRLSDTQYF. The chain links TRBV20-1 to TRBJ2-3; 11 positions agree with TRBD2. After removal of 3 bases from V and 4 bases from J, the junction contained 6 bases not matched to a gene. The CDR3 spans 15 residues. Per germline, CDR1 DFQATT and CDR2 SNEGSKA (reference sequence).

The genes are TRBV20-1 and TRBJ2-1, with TRBD2 matching 7 bases. V lost 6 bases, J lost 10 bases, and 18 bases stayed unmatched. The CDR3 is 15 amino acids. The germline V gene encodes CDR1 DFQATT and CDR2 SNEGSKA (reference sequence). In DNA, the CDR3 is TGCAGTGCACCGAAGGCTAGCGGAAACTTAGGGGAGCAGTTCTTC. Its protein product is CSAPKASGNLGEQFF.

This clonotype is labeled as medium-sized. The genes are TRBV5-6 and TRBJ1-1; D is unresolved. Germline values: CDR1 SGHDT, CDR2 YYEEEE. Trimming removed 2 bases from V and 1 base from J, with 9 bases in between. The CDR3 runs to 14 residues. CDR3 nucleotide sequence: TGTGCCAGCAGCTTAGGGAGTTCGAACACTGAAGCTTTCTTT. Its protein is CASSLGSSNTEAFF.

This clonotype has only a few counts. The J gene is TRBJ2-3, the V gene TRBV20-1, with 8 bases lining up with TRBD2. The germline CDR1 and CDR2 sequences are DFQATT and SNEGSKA (reference sequence). Trimming removed 5 bases from V and 6 bases from J; junction bases left unmatched: 13. The length of the CDR3 is 15 residues. The CDR3 is CSAESTSGGRDTQYF. The CDR3 DNA sequence: TGCAGTGCTGAATCAACTAGCGGAGGAAGGGATACGCAGTATTTT.

V and J are TRBV19 and TRBJ2-2; 9 bases are shared with TRBD1. Germline V gene data show CDR1 as LNHDA and CDR2 as SQIVND (reference sequence). V shed 5 bases, J shed 4 bases, and the junction held 2 bases outside the gene matches. CDR3 size: 14 residues. The CDR3 nucleotides read TGTGCCAGTAGTGCGACAGGGGGCACCGGGGAGCTGTTTTTT. Its protein product is CASSATGGTGELFF.

This clonotype has a handful of counts. The CDR3 DNA reads as TGCAGTGCTAGAGATCGGGTAGGGACTGGGGAGCTGTTTTTT. It translates to CSARDRVGTGELFF. V gene TRBV20-1 combines with J gene TRBJ2-2, with D perhaps TRBD2 (6 bases). CDR1 is DFQATT, CDR2 SNEGSKA, per germline (reference sequence). Between the trimmed V and J ends, which lost 0 bases and 8 bases, there was a span of 13 bases. CDR3 length: 14 residues.

The chain couples TRBV4-1 to TRBJ1-4; 7 nucleotides align to TRBD1. From germline, CDR1 is MGHRA and CDR2 YSYEKL. J was trimmed by 6 bases and V by 4 bases; bases with no gene match: 8. This CDR3 has 15 residues. CDR3 sequence: CASSLETGFDEKLFF. The CDR3 nucleotides are TGCGCCAGCAGCCTGGAGACAGGGTTCGATGAAAAACTGTTTTTT.

This clonotype is classed as medium-sized. A junction end diverges from the germline sequence, so it may reflect a read error. CDR3: CASSDEWTGRIF. The CDR3 DNA is TGTGCCAGCAGCGACGAGTGGACAGGGAGGATCTTC. The chain couples TRBV7-6 to TRBJ2-7, with TRBD1 matching 8 bases. Germline CDR1 and CDR2: SGHVS and FNYEAQ. The CDR3 extends over 12 amino acids.

Judged by abundance, this clonotype is medium-sized. The rearrangement joins TRBV5-1 to TRBJ1-2; TRBD1 might be the D (5 bases). CDR3 length: 15 residues. Germline V gene data show CDR1 as SGHRS and CDR2 as YFSETQ. The V end was cut by 0 bases, the J end by 4 bases, with 13 bases between. The chain's CDR3 is CASSLAPGNTYGYTF. The CDR3 DNA reads TGCGCCAGCAGCTTGGCCCCAGGGAATACCTATGGCTACACCTTC.

By share, this clonotype ranks as medium-sized. The chain carries TRBV18 and TRBJ1-3, with D maybe TRBD1 (5 bases). There are 18 residues in the CDR3. V shed 2 bases and J shed 0 bases, with 17 bases lying between them. CDR1 and CDR2 (germline): KGHSH, LQKENI. CDR3 DNA sequence: TGTGCCAGCTCACCAGTAACAGGTCCCTCGGTCTCTGGAAACACCATATATTTT. Translated, it gives CASSPVTGPSVSGNTIYF.

In its sample, this clonotype ranks as medium-sized. The chain has TRBV5-1 and TRBJ1-2; 11 bases align to TRBD1. Germline trimming cut 4 bases from V and 7 bases from J; bases unmatched to any gene: 9. CDR1 and CDR2 (germline): SGHRS, YFSETQ. The length of the CDR3 is 15 residues. Written as DNA, the CDR3 is TGCGCCAGCAGCCTCCAGGACAGGGGGCGCGTTGGCTACACCTTC. Its protein is CASSLQDRGRVGYTF.

The CDR3 here is CASSDPGGNEKLFF. The CDR3 DNA reads TGCGCCAGCAGCGACCCCGGGGGAAATGAAAAACTGTTTTTT. This chain uses TRBV10-1 with TRBJ1-4; a possible D gene is TRBD1 (5 bases). The germline gives CDR1 WNHNN, CDR2 SYGVQD (reference sequence). The CDR3 length is 14 residues. The ends were cut back, 6 bases at V and 5 bases at J, with 13 bases in the middle.

Sample share makes this clonotype medium-sized. CDR3 loop: CASSLKGPFGTEAFF. The CDR3 nucleotides are TGTGCCAGCAGTTTAAAGGGCCCCTTTGGGACTGAAGCTTTCTTT. This rearrangement joins TRBV27 to TRBJ1-1; D is undetermined. Trimming took 2 bases from V and 5 from J, leaving 15 bases between them. Germline lookup yields CDR1 MNHEY and CDR2 SMNVEV (reference sequence). This CDR3 spans 15 amino acids.

As regards this clonotype: This could be a read error, since a much larger clone is one nucleotide away. The gene calls are TRBV7-2 and TRBJ2-1, with TRBD2 identical over 15 bases. Germline values: CDR1 SGHTA, CDR2 FQGNSA. This CDR3 region has 17 residues. In DNA form, the CDR3 reads TGTGCCAGCAGCTCCGGACTAGCGGGAGGGGTAGGCAATAAGCAGTTCTTC. It specifies CASSSGLAGGVGNKQFF.

This clonotype is termed large (0.1 to 1%). The V gene is TRBV29-1, the J gene TRBJ2-5; D is unresolved. Germline V gene lookup returns CDR1 SQVTM and CDR2 ANQGSEA. This CDR3 comprises 12 residues. V was clipped by 7 bases and J by 4 bases, with 13 bases between them. The CDR3 is CSGLGVGETQYF. In DNA form, the CDR3 reads TGCAGCGGCCTTGGGGTCGGAGAGACCCAGTACTTC.

This clonotype appeared a few times. The gene calls are TRBV5-4 and TRBJ2-7; D may be TRBD2 (6 bases). Between the trimmed V and J ends, which lost 4 bases and 2 bases, there was a span of 13 bases. Germline V gene sequence: CDR1 SGHNT, CDR2 YYREEE (reference sequence). The CDR3 spans 14 residues. CDR3 nucleotides: TGTGCCAGCAGCGCCGGGACTGGGACCTACGAGCAGTACTTC. Residues: CASSAGTGTYEQYF.